This T cell receptor beta chain was documented in a study of blood T cell repertoires in COVID-19. Overall study: Whether acute or convalescent, the COVID-19 samples came from the United States, Italy and Spain. The analysed material was cDNA or gDNA that came from T cells, B-cell-depleted T cells, or PBMCs.

This clone qualifies as medium-sized. The ends were cut back, 5 bases at V and 0 bases at J, with 12 bases in the middle. The CDR3 spans 15 residues. Germline V gene sequence: CDR1 MRHNA, CDR2 SNTAGT. Those enrolled, adults aged 18 to 89 years, came from about two dozen US areas. Cohort allocation depended upon clinical history that participants reported. This table comes from immunoSEQ multiplex PCR, and its TCRdb copy is limited to in-frame clones, with some not included. The sample yields 250,000 to 350,000 clones, nearly 90% seen once. Sequences were obtained from PBMCs or T cells enriched from blood (not recorded which). This sequence joins TRBV6-4 and TRBJ2-3; D is possibly TRBD1 (6 bases). The TCR originated in a woman between 18 and 30 years old with acute COVID-19. This CDR3 is CASSTGTTSTDTQYF. For the CDR3, the DNA is TGTGCCAGCAGTACCGGGACAACTAGCACAGATACGCAGTATTTT.